This T cell receptor (beta chain) was documented in a study of CD8 T cells in Susac syndrome. Study overall: When blood was drawn, patients with Susac syndrome were on intravenous immunoglobulin alone, on corticosteroids, or therapy-naive.

General study points: An acknowledgment was made by the study that its TCR sequencing and HLA analysis involved relatively few individuals.

It was with random hexamers that about 0.45 to 1 ug RNA was reverse transcribed. Amplification of TCR beta CDR3 across 54 Vbeta and 13 Jbeta was performed with immunoSEQ multiplex PCR. Each CDR3 protein gets one entry after TCRdb re-called the immunoSEQ multiplex PCR reads with MiXCR. The sample lists around 170,000 distinct CDR3 sequences, approximately 96% occurring once. The V segment lost 0 bases and the J segment 6 bases; nucleotides outside the gene matches: 17. Germline V gene data show CDR1 as DFQATT and CDR2 as SNEGSKA (reference sequence). This CDR3 is built from 19 residues. On this clonotype: No antigen is known for it.

The chain has TRBV20-1 and TRBJ2-1, with TRBD1 identical over 10 bases. The clonotype was recovered from a human donor with Susac syndrome. Material for sequencing was CD4+ T cells from PBMCs. Here the CDR3 reads CSARDPHPRDRGLPNEQFF. CDR3 bases: TGCAGTGCTAGAGATCCCCACCCCCGGGACAGGGGATTGCCCAATGAGCAGTTCTTC.